Each of the 25 T cell receptor beta chains below was sequenced from the same sample in a study of identical twins. One entry per CDR3 protein, called by TCRdb with MiXCR from the 5' RACE reads. Of about 300,000 distinct CDR3 sequences listed, around an eighth are singletons. These same data were also listed under a study on yellow fever vaccine responses in identical twins.

Material for sequencing was CD8+ T cells sorted from blood. All receptors derive from a woman aged 18-30 years in good health.

This clonotype was found many times. This chain's CDR3 is CASSLISGSTGELFF. CDR3 sequence (DNA): TGTGCCAGCAGTTTGATTAGCGGGAGCACCGGGGAGCTGTTTTTT. The chain carries TRBV12-3 or TRBV12-4 and TRBJ2-2, with 9 bases aligning to TRBD2. This CDR3 region has 15 residues. Trimming cost V 3 bases and J 4 bases; bases outside gene matches: 3.

This clonotype was detected a few times. The V and J genes are TRBV5-1 and TRBJ1-1; 7 bases are shared with TRBD1. The CDR3 spans 17 residues. With 0 bases clipped from V and 5 bases from J, the junction kept 13 bases outside the gene matches. Germline V gene sequence: CDR1 SGHRS, CDR2 YFSETQ. The CDR3 DNA sequence: TGCGCCAGCAGCTTGGCCGGGACAGTTAGCTTGGGGACTGAAGCTTTCTTT. Translating it yields CASSLAGTVSLGTEAFF.

The rearrangement joins TRBV28 to TRBJ2-7; possibly TRBD2 for D (6 bases). Germline CDR1 and CDR2: MDHEN and SYDVKM. This CDR3 spans 16 amino acids. V lost 6 bases, J lost 6 bases, and 24 bases lay in between. This chain's CDR3 is CASSSSRGTPLIEQYF. CDR3 sequence (DNA): TGTGCCAGCAGCTCTAGTCGGGGGACCCCCTTGATCGAGCAGTACTTC.

The V and J genes are TRBV20-1 and TRBJ2-1, with 7 bases lining up with TRBD1. This CDR3 has 15 residues. Losses at the gene ends were 0 bases for V and 0 bases for J; bases not matched to a gene: 2. The germline V gene has CDR1 DFQATT and CDR2 SNEGSKA (reference sequence). The CDR3 DNA reads as TGCAGTGCTAGAGATGGGGACAGCTCCTACAATGAGCAGTTCTTC. It specifies CSARDGDSSYNEQFF.

This clonotype was counted a single time. The chain employs TRBV5-1 and TRBJ2-3; D is possibly TRBD2 (6 bases). This CDR3 region has 16 residues. Germline loops: CDR1 SGHRS, CDR2 YFSETQ. V lost 2 bases to trimming and J lost 1 base, with 14 bases between them. CDR3 nucleotide sequence: TGCGCCAGCAGCTTACTAGCAGCTTCCGGCACAGATACGCAGTATTTT. Translated: CASSLLAASGTDTQYF. The full variable domain, completed using reference TRBV5-1 and TRBJ2-3, is KAGVTQTPRYLIKTRGQQVTLSCSPISGHRSVSWYQQTPGQGLQFLFEYFSETQRNKGNFPGRFSGRQFSNSRSEMNVSTLELGDSALYLCASSLLAASGTDTQYFGPGTRLTVL.

This clonotype was observed at least ten times. The chain combines TRBV7-9 with TRBJ2-7, with D possibly TRBD1 on 6 matching bases. The germline V and J ends were trimmed by 1 base and 6 bases, with 22 bases remaining between them. In germline, CDR1 is SEHNR, CDR2 FQNEAQ (reference sequence). The CDR3 is 17 residues long. CDR3 in amino acids: CASSLVPVRGSSSEQYV. The CDR3, as DNA: TGTGCCAGCAGCTTAGTACCTGTGAGGGGGAGTTCGTCCGAGCAGTACGTC.

As for this clonotype: With a much larger clone just one base away, this may be a read error. The chain joins TRBV9 to TRBJ2-1, with 13 bases identical to TRBD2. The junction had 2 bases not matched to a gene; V was cut back by 2 bases and J by 6 bases. CDR3 size: 15 residues. The germline CDR1 and CDR2 sequences are SGDLS and YYNGEE. The CDR3 DNA follows: TGTGCCAGCAGCGTTAGGACTAGCGGGAGCAATGAGCAGTTCTTC. Its protein is CASSVRTSGSNEQFF.

This clonotype was detected ten times or more. The genes are TRBV27 and TRBJ1-3, with D tentatively TRBD1 (6 bases). The CDR3 consists of 13 residues. The germline V gene encodes CDR1 MNHEY and CDR2 SMNVEV (reference sequence). V dropped 5 bases and J dropped 7 bases, with 12 bases sitting between them. CDR3 nucleotide sequence: TGTGCCAGCAGTCCCGGGACACTTAACACCATATATTTT. Amino acids: CASSPGTLNTIYF.

This clonotype was seen only a few times. The gene calls are TRBV20-1 and TRBJ1-2; maybe TRBD1 (6 bases). V dropped 2 bases and J dropped 0 bases, with 10 bases sitting between them. The CDR3 loop spans 14 amino acids. Germline CDR1 is DFQATT and CDR2 is SNEGSKA (reference sequence). CDR3 region: CSARWTEANYGYTF. DNA for the CDR3: TGCAGTGCTAGATGGACAGAAGCTAACTATGGCTACACCTTC.

This chain connects TRBV27 to TRBJ2-7; TRBD1 aligns across 11 bases. The CDR3 totals 14 residues. Germline values: CDR1 MNHEY, CDR2 SMNVEV (reference sequence). V was clipped by 5 bases and J by 12 bases; unmatched bases: 12. The CDR3 is CASSIAGTGGERYF. CDR3 DNA sequence: TGTGCCAGCAGTATAGCCGGGACAGGGGGGGAAAGGTACTTC.

This clonotype was seen a few times. V usage is TRBV6-5 and J usage is TRBJ2-7, with D perhaps TRBD1 (5 bases). Trimming stripped 2 bases from V and 4 bases from J, with 12 bases between. Germline values: CDR1 MNHEY, CDR2 SVGAGI. The CDR3 spans 14 residues. This CDR3 reads CASSYVGAGYEQYF. In DNA, the CDR3 is TGTGCCAGCAGTTACGTAGGGGCCGGGTACGAGCAGTACTTC.

The chain couples TRBV20-1 to TRBJ2-7, with TRBD2 matching over 15 bases. V shed 1 base, J shed 1 base, and the junction held 8 bases outside the gene matches. CDR1 is DFQATT, CDR2 SNEGSKA, per germline (reference sequence). The CDR3 runs 18 residues. CDR3 in amino acids: CSARVPGLAGGLSYEQYV. The CDR3 coding sequence is TGCAGTGCTAGAGTACCGGGACTAGCGGGGGGTCTATCCTACGAGCAGTACGTC.

This chain uses TRBV6-5 with TRBJ2-7, with D maybe TRBD2 (5 bases). This CDR3 region has 12 residues. V was shortened by 6 bases and J by 5 bases, with 11 bases between the two germline ends. Germline CDR1 MNHEY, CDR2 SVGAGI. The CDR3 DNA is TGTGCCAGCAGCCCCACTAGTCACGAGCAGTACTTC. This encodes CASSPTSHEQYF.

The chain recombines TRBV29-1 with TRBJ2-1; the D gene is possibly TRBD2 (6 bases). V shed 3 bases and J shed 2 bases, with 11 bases lying between them. The CDR3 runs to 14 residues. Germline V gene lookup returns CDR1 SQVTM and CDR2 ANQGSEA. CDR3 in amino acids: CSVDNAGTYNEQFF. CDR3 nucleotides: TGCAGCGTTGACAATGCGGGGACCTACAATGAGCAGTTCTTC.

Of note for this clonotype: At one boundary the junction diverges from the germline segment, which might be a read error. This sequence joins TRBV20-1 and TRBJ2-3; 9 positions agree with TRBD2. The CDR3 sequence is 16 residues long. Germline loops: CDR1 DFQATT, CDR2 SNEGSKA (reference sequence). The CDR3 nucleotides are TGCTGTGCTAGAGACGCTAGCGGGGAGCTAGGAGATACGCAGTATTTT. Encoded protein: CCARDASGELGDTQYF.

The chain joins TRBV28 to TRBJ2-6; no clear D gene. The CDR3 is 17 amino acids. The germline CDR1 and CDR2 sequences are MDHEN and SYDVKM. V lost 10 bases, J lost 0 bases, and 19 bases lay in between. The CDR3 DNA follows: TGTGCCACCAACTCATGGGTTCTCGGCTCTGGGGCCAACGTCCTGACTTTC. It encodes CATNSWVLGSGANVLTF.

The CDR3 DNA reads as TGTGCCAGCAGCCCTAGCGGGGGAAACCAAGAGACCCAGTACTTC. Protein product: CASSPSGGNQETQYF. This chain joins TRBV11-2 and TRBJ2-5; 10 bases agree with TRBD2. Unmatched junction bases numbered 3, after V lost 5 bases and J lost 0 bases. Per germline, CDR1 SGHAT and CDR2 FQNNGV. This CDR3 contains 15 residues.

V usage is TRBV3-1 and J usage is TRBJ2-5; 7 nucleotides agree with TRBD2. With 4 bases clipped from V and 7 bases from J, the junction kept 6 bases outside the gene matches. Looked up from germline, CDR1 is LGHDT and CDR2 is YNNKEL (reference sequence). There are 13 residues in the CDR3. The CDR3 is CASSPTSTATQYF. Here the CDR3 DNA reads TGTGCCAGCAGCCCGACTAGCACGGCGACCCAGTACTTC.

This chain connects TRBV5-1 to TRBJ2-3; D possibly uses TRBD1 or TRBD2 (5 bases each). Trimming removed 2 bases at V and 3 bases at J, with 13 bases between. The CDR3 totals 15 residues. Germline values: CDR1 SGHRS, CDR2 YFSETQ. CDR3 DNA: TGCGCCAGCAGCTTCCGGGACGTGGGGACAGATACGCAGTATTTT. Its protein product is CASSFRDVGTDTQYF.

This clonotype was seen at least ten times. The gene calls are TRBV12-3 or TRBV12-4 and TRBJ2-1; TRBD1 might be the D (6 bases). The CDR3 contains 13 residues. Deletions cut 7 bases from V and 5 bases from J, with 12 bases between. The CDR3 is CASTETGNNEQFF. The CDR3 DNA reads as TGTGCCAGCACCGAAACAGGGAACAATGAGCAGTTCTTC.

The CDR3 nucleotides are TGTGCCAGCAGTTTGGGCGGCAAGGGCGGGGAGCTGTTTTTT. It encodes CASSLGGKGGELFF. V usage is TRBV28 and J usage is TRBJ2-2; no definite D call. CDR1 is MDHEN, CDR2 SYDVKM, per germline. This CDR3 is 14 amino acids long. V lost 3 bases, J lost 7 bases, and 12 bases lay in between.

This clonotype was seen only a few times. V usage is TRBV12-5 and J usage is TRBJ2-3; 7 bases fit TRBD1. With V trimmed by 0 bases and J by 1 base, 4 bases remained unmatched. The V gene's germline CDR1 is LGHNT and CDR2 FRNRAP. The CDR3 has 16 amino acids. The CDR3: CASGLVSGTGTDTQYF. The CDR3 DNA sequence: TGTGCTAGTGGTTTGGTCTCCGGGACAGGCACAGATACGCAGTATTTT.

This clonotype was seen only a few times. The rearrangement links TRBV20-1 to TRBJ1-1; D call uncertain. Germline V CDR1 and CDR2: DFQATT, SNEGSKA (reference sequence). Trimming removed 0 bases at V and 0 bases at J, with 8 bases between. The CDR3 has 14 residues. The CDR3, as DNA: TGCAGTGCTAGAGATCCACAGTTGAACACTGAAGCTTTCTTT. This translates into CSARDPQLNTEAFF.

This clonotype was seen a few times. V gene TRBV14 combines with J gene TRBJ2-3; D uncertain. Trimming removed 7 bases at V and 4 bases at J, with 6 bases between. Germline CDR1 is SGHDN and CDR2 is FVKESK. The CDR3 extends over 11 amino acids. The CDR3: CASTLPDTQYF. The CDR3 bases are TGTGCCAGCACCCTTCCAGATACGCAGTATTTT. Based on the CDR3 plus reference TRBV14 and TRBJ2-3, the full variable domain is EAGVTQFPSHSVIEKGQTVTLRCDPISGHDNLYWYRRVMGKEIKFLLHFVKESKQDESGMPNNRFLAERTGGTYSTLKVQPAELEDSGVYFCASTLPDTQYFGPGTRLTVL.

This rearrangement joins TRBV20-1 to TRBJ2-7; D is uncertain. The V end was cut by 0 bases, the J end by 2 bases, with 8 bases between. Germline CDR1 and CDR2: DFQATT and SNEGSKA (reference sequence). CDR3 length: 13 residues. CDR3 sequence reads: CSARDGSAYEQYF. CDR3 nucleotides: TGCAGTGCTAGAGATGGGTCAGCCTACGAGCAGTACTTC.